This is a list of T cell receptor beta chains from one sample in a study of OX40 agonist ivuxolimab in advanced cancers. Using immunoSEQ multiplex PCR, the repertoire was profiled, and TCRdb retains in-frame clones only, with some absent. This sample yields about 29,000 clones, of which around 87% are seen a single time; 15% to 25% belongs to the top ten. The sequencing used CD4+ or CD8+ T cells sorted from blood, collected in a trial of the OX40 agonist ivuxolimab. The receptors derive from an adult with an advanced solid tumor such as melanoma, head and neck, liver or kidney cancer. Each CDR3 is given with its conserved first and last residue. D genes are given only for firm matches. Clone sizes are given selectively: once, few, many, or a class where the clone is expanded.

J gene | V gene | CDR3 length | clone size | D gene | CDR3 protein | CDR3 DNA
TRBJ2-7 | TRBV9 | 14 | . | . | CASSAWGRPYEQYF | TGTGCCAGCAGCGCTTGGGGTCGCCCCTACGAGCAGTACTTC
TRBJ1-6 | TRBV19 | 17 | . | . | CASSGTDSPGVNSPLHF | TGTGCCAGTAGTGGGACGGACAGCCCCGGGGTTAATTCACCCCTCCACTTT
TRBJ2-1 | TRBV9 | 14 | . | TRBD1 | CASNRDSVVNEQFF | TGTGCCAGCAACCGGGACAGCGTTGTTAATGAGCAGTTCTTC
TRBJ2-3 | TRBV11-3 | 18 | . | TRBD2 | CASSLDRLAGGSSDTQYF | TGTGCCAGCAGCTTAGACCGACTAGCGGGAGGTTCATCAGATACGCAGTATTTT
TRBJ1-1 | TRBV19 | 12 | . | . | CASSTMGVEAFF | TGTGCCAGTAGTACGATGGGGGTTGAAGCTTTCTTT
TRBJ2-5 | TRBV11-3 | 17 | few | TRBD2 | CASSPRGLADPRETQYF | TGTGCCAGCAGCCCCAGGGGACTAGCGGACCCCAGGGAGACCCAGTACTTC
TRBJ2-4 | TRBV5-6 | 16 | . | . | CASSLKETGAKNIQYF | TGTGCCAGCAGCCTGAAGGAGACAGGCGCCAAAAACATTCAGTACTTC
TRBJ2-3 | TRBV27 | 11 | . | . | CASIFGGTQYF | TGTGCCAGCATTTTTGGGGGAACGCAGTATTTT
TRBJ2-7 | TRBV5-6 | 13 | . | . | CASSPPGLYEQYF | TGTGCCAGCAGCCCACCGGGACTTTACGAGCAGTACTTC
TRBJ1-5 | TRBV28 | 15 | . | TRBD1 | CASTSTPGGGQPQHF | TGTGCCAGCACCTCGACCCCAGGGGGCGGTCAGCCCCAGCATTTT
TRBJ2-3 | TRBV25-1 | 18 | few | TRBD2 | CASSGASGTTVFEDTQYF | TGTGCCAGCAGTGGGGCTAGCGGGACGACCGTCTTTGAAGATACGCAGTATTTT